Each of the 16 T cell receptor beta chains below was sequenced from the same sample in a study of vaccination and CD4 T cells after COVID-19. For these TCRs, the target antigens are not known. The Oncomine TCR Beta short-read assay was applied to DNA of cultured CD4+ T cells. TCRdb fed the PCR reads into MiXCR, producing one record per CDR3 protein. This table holds 16,000 or so distinct CDR3 sequences, roughly 51% found once. Treatment indicated: approximately nine-day PBMC culture with coronavirus spike peptide pools or control peptides (ViraFEST assay). The sequenced material came from CD4+ T cells from blood, cultured in vitro. The source of these receptors is a human donor who had recovered from COVID-19.

This clonotype showed up just once. The V gene is TRBV19, the J gene TRBJ1-2, with D possibly being TRBD1 (5 bases). The CDR3 consists of 15 residues. Germline V gene sequence: CDR1 LNHDA, CDR2 SQIVND (reference sequence). The V end was cut by 3 bases, the J end by 4 bases, with 15 bases between. CDR3 DNA sequence: TGTGCCAGTAGTATCCTGGACAAAGTTTCCTATGGCTACACCTTC. It codes for CASSILDKVSYGYTF.

Only a few counts were recorded for this clonotype. The chain employs TRBV12-3 or TRBV12-4 and TRBJ2-3; tentatively, D is TRBD2 (7 bases). Between the trimmed V and J ends, which lost 7 bases and 1 base, there was a span of 18 bases. The CDR3 runs 16 residues. The CDR3 loop is CASTRRGGRGTDTQYF. CDR3 DNA: TGTGCCAGCACCCGAAGGGGGGGCCGGGGCACAGATACGCAGTATTTT.

This sequence joins TRBV15 and TRBJ1-2; D unclear. CDR3 size: 15 residues. Germline CDR1 is LNHNV and CDR2 is YYDKDF (reference sequence). Trimming left V 0 bases short and J 5 bases short, with 13 bases between. The CDR3 region is CATSRDRAALYGYTF. In DNA, the CDR3 is TGTGCCACCAGCAGAGATCGGGCGGCCCTTTATGGCTACACCTTC.

The rearrangement uses TRBV7-8 and TRBJ2-6, with 8 bases lining up with TRBD2. Unmatched junction bases numbered 9, after V lost 5 bases and J lost 0 bases. The V gene's germline CDR1 is SGHVS and CDR2 FQNEAQ. This CDR3 spans 18 amino acids. This CDR3 reads CASSPRLASISGANVLTF. CDR3 sequence (DNA): TGTGCCAGCAGCCCCCGACTAGCGTCCATCTCTGGGGCCAACGTCCTGACTTTC.

This clonotype was seen more than once but under ten times. The chain couples TRBV7-9 to TRBJ1-2; 7 nucleotides align to TRBD1. The trim removed 0 bases at V and 5 bases at J, leaving 3 bases unmatched. Germline assignment: CDR1 SEHNR and CDR2 FQNEAQ (reference sequence). The CDR3 sequence is 14 residues long. Written as DNA, the CDR3 is TGTGCCAGCAGCTTAGCAGCAGGGGGTTATGGCTACACCTTC. Encoded protein: CASSLAAGGYGYTF.

The DNA for the CDR3 is TGTGCCAGCAGCAGATTGGGAGGGGAAGAGACCCAGTACTTC. It translates to CASSRLGGEETQYF. The chain links TRBV7-3 to TRBJ2-5, with 7 positions matching TRBD2. J was trimmed by 3 bases and V by 5 bases; bases with no gene match: 6. CDR1 and CDR2 (germline): SGHTA, FQGTGA. The CDR3 loop spans 14 amino acids.

V and J are TRBV7-2 and TRBJ1-1; D remains ambiguous. This CDR3 contains 13 residues. V was pared by 6 bases and J by 3 bases, with 11 bases between. Germline CDR1 is SGHTA and CDR2 is FQGNSA. The CDR3 is CASRLIVYTEAFF. CDR3 nucleotide sequence: TGTGCCAGCAGACTAATAGTTTACACTGAAGCTTTCTTT.

This rearrangement joins TRBV20-1 to TRBJ2-7; D not resolved. The CDR3 extends over 11 amino acids. Trimming took 4 bases from V and 6 from J, leaving 10 bases between them. Germline-derived CDR1 and CDR2 are DFQATT and SNEGSKA (reference sequence). DNA of the CDR3: TGCAGTGCTATGATCCAGAGCGAGCAGTACTTC. As protein: CSAMIQSEQYF.

This chain joins TRBV5-1 and TRBJ2-2; 7 bases line up with TRBD1. CDR3 size: 13 residues. Trimming at V came to 1 base and at J to 9 bases, leaving 3 bases not matched to a gene. From germline, CDR1 is SGHRS and CDR2 YFSETQ. CDR3 loop: CASSLKGARELFF. Written as DNA, the CDR3 is TGCGCCAGCAGCTTGAAGGGGGCCCGGGAGCTGTTTTTT.

The DNA for the CDR3 is TGCAGTGCACCGCGTATGGAAGAGACCCAGTACTTC. Amino acid sequence: CSAPRMEETQYF. This chain uses TRBV20-1 with TRBJ2-5; D is ambiguous. The CDR3 loop spans 12 amino acids. From germline, CDR1 is DFQATT and CDR2 SNEGSKA (reference sequence). The V end was cut by 6 bases, the J end by 3 bases, with 11 bases between.

V usage is TRBV5-1 and J usage is TRBJ1-3; D gene unclear. V lost 0 bases to trimming and J lost 0 bases, with 7 bases between them. Germline-derived CDR1 and CDR2 are SGHRS and YFSETQ. There are 15 residues in the CDR3. The CDR3 nucleotides are TGCGCCAGCAGCTTGGGCCCCAACTCTGGAAACACCATATATTTT. It is translated as CASSLGPNSGNTIYF.

This chain uses TRBV24-1 with TRBJ2-3, with D tentatively TRBD1 or TRBD2 (7 bases each). The CDR3 has 14 residues. V was clipped by 3 bases and J by 4 bases, with 10 bases between them. Germline loops: CDR1 KGHDR, CDR2 SFDVKD. CDR3 nucleotides: TGTGCCACCAGTGATCCAGGGGGGGCAGATACGCAGTATTTT. Translated, it gives CATSDPGGADTQYF.

V usage is TRBV12-3 or TRBV12-4 and J usage is TRBJ2-1; tentatively, D is TRBD1 or TRBD2 (6 bases each). V shed 3 bases and J shed 1 base, with 31 bases lying between them. The CDR3 totals 22 residues. CDR3 sequence: CASSLRPRFPVGGAPSYNEQFF. The CDR3 coding sequence is TGTGCCAGCAGTTTGAGGCCCCGCTTTCCGGTCGGGGGCGCCCCTTCCTACAATGAGCAGTTCTTC.

The chain links TRBV5-8 to TRBJ1-5; D unresolved. The length of the CDR3 is 15 residues. V lost 0 bases, J lost 7 bases, and 14 bases lay in between. Germline V gene lookup returns CDR1 SGHTS and CDR2 YDEGEE. CDR3 residues: CASSLEPNGRQPQHF. The CDR3 DNA follows: TGTGCCAGCAGCTTGGAGCCTAATGGACGACAGCCCCAGCATTTT.

J is TRBJ2-2 and V is TRBV28, with D possibly being TRBD1 (6 bases). Trimming took 9 bases from V and 4 from J, leaving 18 bases between them. Germline assignment: CDR1 MDHEN and CDR2 SYDVKM. This CDR3 is built from 15 residues. The CDR3, as DNA: TGTGCCAGTAGACCGAACAGGGTACTCACCGGGGAGCTGTTTTTT. Its protein is CASRPNRVLTGELFF.

V gene TRBV10-3 combines with J gene TRBJ2-3; 7 nucleotides line up with TRBD2. Trimming cost V 3 bases and J 0 bases; bases outside gene matches: 3. Per germline, CDR1 ENHRY and CDR2 SYGVKD. The CDR3 length is 15 residues. The CDR3 reads CAISDLAASTDTQYF. The CDR3 DNA is TGTGCCATCAGTGACCTAGCGGCTAGCACAGATACGCAGTATTTT.